These T cell receptor beta chains were read from a single sample in a study of blood T cell repertoires in COVID-19. Method: immunoSEQ multiplex PCR; TCRdb's copy keeps in-frame clones and lacks some. The sample has just over 150,000 clones, 85% to 95% seen once; the top ten hold 4.5% to 5.5%. What was sequenced was peripheral blood. The receptor set was obtained from a woman aged 50 to 60 with acute or convalescent COVID-19. CDR3s include the opening cysteine and the closing phenylalanine or tryptophan. Each record gives: V gene, D gene, J gene, clone size, CDR3 length, CDR3 protein, CDR3 DNA. The D gene is left open where the match is weak. Size is omitted from some rows. Given values are once, few, many or a class for expanded clones.

TRBV2	TRBD1	TRBJ1-2	NA	14	CASSHDRAGGGYTF	TGTGCCAGCAGCCACGACAGGGCGGGAGGTGGCTACACCTTC
TRBV28	TRBD1	TRBJ1-1	NA	13	CASSRQGGSEAFF	TGTGCCAGCAGCCGACAGGGAGGATCTGAAGCTTTCTTT
TRBV7-6	NA	TRBJ1-1	NA	17	CASSFFQPWRTNTEAFF	TGTGCCAGCAGCTTTTTTCAACCTTGGAGAACGAACACTGAAGCTTTCTTT
TRBV3-1/TRBV3-2	NA	TRBJ2-3	NA	15	CASSQEPLLTDTQYF	TGTGCCAGCAGCCAAGAACCACTCCTCACAGATACGCAGTATTTT
TRBV3-1/TRBV3-2	NA	TRBJ1-4	NA	15	CASSDQRSFNEKLFF	TGTGCCAGCAGCGACCAGCGGTCCTTTAATGAAAAACTGTTTTTT
TRBV20-1	NA	TRBJ1-1	NA	11	CSASNRAEAFF	TGCAGTGCGTCGAACAGGGCTGAAGCTTTCTTT
TRBV6-1	TRBD1	TRBJ1-1	NA	13	CASSEGTGGSAFF	TGTGCCAGCAGTGAAGGGACAGGGGGCTCGGCTTTCTTT
TRBV25-1	TRBD1	TRBJ1-2	NA	15	CASHHGQGLFYGYTF	TGTGCCAGCCACCACGGACAGGGGCTTTTTTATGGCTACACCTTC
TRBV11-2	NA	TRBJ1-1	once	14	CASSPRAMNTEAFF	TGTGCCAGCAGCCCCAGGGCCATGAACACTGAAGCTTTCTTT
TRBV9	NA	TRBJ2-2	NA	17	CASSVVVAGLNTGELFF	TGTGCCAGCAGCGTAGTTGTCGCGGGGTTGAACACCGGGGAGCTGTTTTTT
TRBV5-5	TRBD1	TRBJ1-3	NA	17	CASSSRGQGYSGNTIYF	TGTGCCAGCAGCTCTAGGGGACAGGGGTACTCTGGAAACACCATATATTTT
TRBV28	NA	TRBJ1-3	NA	14	CASSLSISGNTIYF	TGTGCCAGCAGTTTAAGCATCTCTGGAAACACCATATATTTT
TRBV14	NA	TRBJ1-1	once	13	CASSQSGNTEAFF	TGTGCCAGCAGCCAATCCGGGAACACTGAAGCTTTCTTT
TRBV7-6	TRBD1	TRBJ2-6	once	16	CASVRTGSSGANVLTF	TGTGCCAGCGTAAGGACAGGAAGCTCTGGGGCCAACGTCCTGACTTTC
TRBV11-2	TRBD1	TRBJ2-5	NA	13	CASSYRGLETQYF	TGTGCCAGCAGCTACAGGGGGCTTGAGACCCAGTACTTC
TRBV6-5	NA	TRBJ1-4	NA	15	CASSFRGFSEEKLFF	TGTGCCAGCAGTTTCCGAGGCTTCTCGGAGGAAAAACTGTTTTTT
TRBV18	NA	TRBJ2-4	NA	18	CASSPPRERTLAKNIQYF	TGTGCCAGCTCACCCCCGAGGGAGAGAACCTTAGCCAAAAACATTCAGTACTTC
TRBV7-2	TRBD1	TRBJ1-1	NA	16	CASSLYPGQGVVEAFF	TGTGCCAGCAGCTTATACCCCGGACAGGGGGTTGTTGAAGCTTTCTTT
TRBV19	TRBD1	TRBJ1-4	once	12	CASSVQGEKLFF	TGTGCCAGTAGTGTACAGGGGGAAAAACTGTTTTTT
TRBV21-1	NA	TRBJ1-6	NA	18	CASSNPAGTETHNSPLHF	TGTGCCAGCAGCAATCCCGCCGGGACAGAAACCCATAATTCACCCCTCCACTTT
TRBV7-9	TRBD1	TRBJ1-1	NA	15	CASSPLTGVNTEAFF	TGTGCCAGCAGCCCTCTGACAGGGGTGAACACTGAAGCTTTCTTT
TRBV5-4	TRBD1	TRBJ1-1	NA	15	CASREDQGGNTEAFF	TGTGCCAGCAGAGAAGACCAGGGGGGTAACACTGAAGCTTTCTTT
TRBV5-8	NA	TRBJ1-1	NA	17	CASSILGARGGNTEAFF	TGTGCCAGCAGCATTTTGGGCGCAAGGGGGGGGAACACTGAAGCTTTCTTT
TRBV7-2	TRBD1	TRBJ2-1	once	16	CASSSGNRGRANEQFF	TGTGCCAGCAGCTCCGGGAACAGGGGGCGCGCGAATGAGCAGTTCTTC
TRBV28	NA	TRBJ2-2	NA	13	CASSLEGTGELFF	TGTGCCAGCAGTTTAGAGGGCACCGGGGAGCTGTTTTTT
TRBV14	NA	TRBJ1-1	NA	12	CASSRGETEAFF	TGTGCCAGCAGCCGGGGGGAGACTGAAGCTTTCTTT
TRBV24-1	NA	TRBJ2-2	NA	12	CATSRGTGELFF	TGTGCCACCAGTCGAGGCACCGGGGAGCTGTTTTTT
TRBV20-1	NA	TRBJ1-1	NA	11	CSARGGTEAFF	TGCAGTGCTAGGGGGGGGACTGAAGCTTTCTTT
TRBV6-5	NA	TRBJ1-5	once	14	CASSYRQTNQPQHF	TGTGCCAGCAGTTATAGACAGACCAATCAGCCCCAGCATTTT
TRBV4-3	NA	TRBJ2-7	NA	13	CASSQARAYEQYF	TGCGCCAGCAGCCAAGCTCGAGCATACGAGCAGTACTTC
TRBV5-1	NA	TRBJ2-7	NA	16	CASSLGAAGPTYEQYF	TGCGCCAGCAGCTTGGGGGCAGCGGGTCCCACCTACGAGCAGTACTTC
TRBV24-1	TRBD2	TRBJ2-1	NA	16	CATSDSAGATYNEQFF	TGTGCCACCAGTGATTCAGCGGGAGCTACCTACAATGAGCAGTTCTTC
TRBV18	TRBD1	TRBJ1-4	NA	15	CASSPGTGGAVKLFF	TGTGCCAGCTCACCAGGGACAGGGGGCGCGGTAAAACTGTTTTTT
TRBV5-1	NA	TRBJ2-7	NA	15	CASSLTGSTLGEQYF	TGCGCCAGCAGCTTGACGGGTTCCACTTTGGGCGAGCAGTACTTC
TRBV4-3	TRBD2	TRBJ2-3	NA	17	CASSQDGLAGREDTQYF	TGCGCCAGCAGCCAAGATGGCCTAGCGGGAAGGGAAGATACGCAGTATTTT
TRBV18	NA	TRBJ1-2	NA	13	CASSPMTRHGYTF	TGTGCCAGCTCCCCAATGACCAGGCATGGCTACACCTTC
TRBV2	NA	TRBJ1-2	NA	16	CASYSKRDSVSYGYTF	TGTGCCAGTTACTCCAAGAGAGACAGCGTTTCTTATGGCTACACCTTC
TRBV2	NA	TRBJ2-1	NA	15	CASSVRRGAYNEQFF	TGTGCCAGCAGTGTTCGTCGCGGAGCATACAATGAGCAGTTCTTC
TRBV15	TRBD1	TRBJ2-5	NA	15	CATSPDRGYQETQYF	TGTGCCACCAGCCCTGACAGGGGATACCAAGAGACCCAGTACTTC
TRBV7-3	TRBD1	TRBJ1-1	NA	15	CASSSGTGGDLEAFF	TGTGCCAGCAGCTCAGGGACAGGGGGCGACCTTGAAGCTTTCTTT